This T cell receptor beta chain was found in a study of T cell responses to AZD1222 COVID-19 vaccine. The assay was immunoSEQ multiplex PCR, and TCRdb's table has in-frame clones only and misses some. The table shows tens of thousands of clones, with about four fifths occurring only once. A remark on this clone: What it binds is unknown.

Findings of the study overall: The breadth and depth of Spike-specific TCRs increased once two AZD1222 doses had been given. Only 5 or 6 people who got AZD1222 tested seropositive at baseline. Mostly white British, mostly female donors; authors suggested clonal diversity may be underestimated.

The sequencing used peripheral blood, collected 28 days after the second AZD1222 dose. This clonotype was obtained from an adult who received the AZD1222 COVID-19 vaccine.

The CDR3 coding sequence is TGTGCCAGCAGTGAACGGGACAGCACAGATACGCAGTATTTT. As protein: CASSERDSTDTQYF. The chain is built from TRBV2 and TRBJ2-3; D may match TRBD1 or TRBD2 (5 bases each). The CDR3 totals 14 residues. Germline V lookup: CDR1 SNHLY, CDR2 FYNNEI. V lost 2 bases and J 0 bases, leaving 6 bases between the germline ends.